This TCR beta chain stems from a study of blood T cell repertoires in COVID-19. Study overall: T cells, B-cell-depleted T cells, or PBMCs supplied cDNA or gDNA.

The V gene lost 6 bases and the J gene lost 0 bases, with 17 bases spanning the gap. Germline lookup yields CDR1 MDHEN and CDR2 SYDVKM. The CDR3 totals 16 residues. This clone came up a few times. As originally analysed: By means of reference gene primer amplification, nucleated cell counts were estimated. The protocol was immunoSEQ multiplex PCR, while the TCRdb copy is restricted to in-frame clones and leaves out a portion. V, J and clone size reflect that table, while D and trimming were determined from the DNA. The data hold over 200,000 clones, with around four fifths observed a single time. The sample was peripheral blood. This TCR derives from a woman aged 50 to 60 with acute or convalescent COVID-19. The chain carries TRBV28 and TRBJ1-2, with D maybe TRBD1 (5 bases). CDR3 sequence: CASREGQGLANYGYTF. CDR3 coding DNA: TGTGCCAGCAGGGAAGGACAAGGCTTAGCTAACTATGGCTACACCTTC.